Below, 16 T cell receptor beta chains from the same sample are listed, as sequenced in a study of tumor-infiltrating lymphocytes in primary liver carcinoma. Constant-region priming of around 490 ng total RNA yielded TCR beta cDNA. TCR beta libraries came from three nested multiplex PCR rounds using slightly modified ARM-PCR. Use of TRBV1-TRBV30 forward primers with a C-beta reverse primer characterized the first two PCR rounds, which lasted around 10 cycles each. Using its own MiXCR run on the multiplex PCR reads, TCRdb lists one record per CDR3 protein. This table has approximately 310,000 distinct CDR3 sequences, approximately 60% appearing once. Unsorted whole blood yielded the blood RNA, and germline DNA was also extracted. Sample: peripheral blood. These receptors were obtained from a man aged 35 to 55 with primary liver carcinoma and hepatitis B virus infection.

A few counts support this clonotype. The CDR3 sequence: CASSLYSGLSSYNEQFF. In DNA, the CDR3 is TGTGCCAGCAGTTTATATTCGGGATTGAGCTCCTACAATGAGCAGTTCTTC. The J gene is TRBJ2-1, the V gene TRBV12-3 or TRBV12-4; maybe TRBD2 (5 bases). The V end was cut by 2 bases, the J end by 0 bases, with 14 bases between. This CDR3 contains 17 residues.

There are many counts of this clonotype. This chain links TRBV6-7 with TRBJ2-4, with a possible D match to TRBD2 (5 bases). TRBV6-7 is treated as an ORF (open reading frame) with a function not yet certain. This CDR3 region has 14 residues. V shed 0 bases and J shed 8 bases, with 11 bases lying between them. The CDR3 protein is CASSYSGDRYIQYF. CDR3 nucleotide sequence: TGTGCCAGCAGTTACTCCGGGGATCGGTACATTCAGTACTTC.

With respect to this clonotype: This clone may be a read error of a much larger clone one base away. The V gene is TRBV29-1, the J gene TRBJ2-4; D is unresolved. The CDR3 covers 11 residues. The V gene's germline CDR1 is SQVTM and CDR2 ANQGSEA. Trimming took off 4 bases at V and 8 bases at J, with 9 bases between the two ends. CDR3 loop: CSVGALHIQYF. The DNA for the CDR3 is TGCAGCGTTGGGGCTTTACACATTCAGTACTTC.

Turning to this clonotype: Mismatch with germline at one junction end may stem from a read error. The chain couples TRBV7-9 to TRBJ2-3; 9 bases match TRBD1. CDR1 and CDR2 (germline): SEHNR, FQNEAQ (reference sequence). The CDR3 spans 15 residues. In DNA, the CDR3 is TGTGCCAGCAGCTTAAGGGACAGGGTGAGAGATACGCGGTATTTT. It specifies CASSLRDRVRDTRYF.

This clonotype was counted a single time. A clone one base away is much larger, so this may be a read error. The rearrangement joins TRBV5-1 to TRBJ2-7; TRBD1 aligns across 8 bases. The V segment lost 4 bases and the J segment 5 bases; nucleotides outside the gene matches: 8. The germline CDR1 and CDR2 sequences are SGHRS and YFSETQ. The CDR3 covers 14 residues. Here the CDR3 reads CASSQGQEHDEQYF. In DNA form, the CDR3 reads TGCGCCAGCAGCCAGGGACAGGAGCATGACGAGCAGTACTTC.

Comment on this clonotype: Relative to the germline gene, one junction end is altered; a read error may explain this. The rearrangement links TRBV11-2 to TRBJ2-6; D may match TRBD1 or TRBD2 (5 bases each). From germline, CDR1 is SGHAT and CDR2 FQNNGV. This CDR3 is 17 amino acids long. CDR3: CANSFPTGNSGANVLTF. The CDR3 nucleotides are TGTGCCAACAGCTTCCCGACGGGAAACTCTGGGGCCAACGTCTTGACTTTC.

This clonotype was seen more than once but under ten times. CDR3 coding DNA: TGCGCCAGCAGCTTGGAGGGTCGGGCCTACAATGAGCAGTTCTTC. Translation: CASSLEGRAYNEQFF. The V gene is TRBV5-1, the J gene TRBJ2-1; D is unresolved. The V and J ends lost 0 bases and 2 bases respectively, with 9 bases between them. Germline V lookup: CDR1 SGHRS, CDR2 YFSETQ. This CDR3 has 15 amino acids.

J is TRBJ2-7 and V is TRBV11-1; D is perhaps TRBD1 or TRBD2 (6 bases each). The germline gives CDR1 SGHAT, CDR2 FQDESV (reference sequence). Between the trimmed V and J ends, which lost 3 bases and 10 bases, there was a span of 22 bases. The CDR3 has 15 residues. The DNA for the CDR3 is TGTGCCAGCAGCTTGGGTGGACAGCGGGTAAGCGAACAGTACTTC. Translated: CASSLGGQRVSEQYF. The full variable domain, with the rest looked up from reference TRBV11-1 and TRBJ2-7, is EAEVAQSPRYKITEKSQAVAFWCDPISGHATLYWYRQILGQGPELLVQFQDESVVDDSQLPKDRFSAERLKGVDSTLKIQPAELGDSAMYLCASSLGGQRVSEQYFGPGTRLTVT.

As to this clonotype: A much more abundant neighbour one base away suggests this may be a read error. The chain has TRBV11-2 and TRBJ1-1; no reliable D call. This CDR3 has 13 residues. Germline values: CDR1 SGHAT, CDR2 FQNNGV. The CDR3 here is CASGLVLDTEAFF. The CDR3 DNA is TGTGCCAGCGGCTTAGTTCTTGACACTGAAGCTTTCTTT.

Points on this clonotype: Here the CDR3 omits its conserved ending phenylalanine or tryptophan, so a read error is the likely source. V usage is TRBV12-3 or TRBV12-4 and J usage is TRBJ1-5, with TRBD1 identical over 10 bases. The CDR3 consists of 15 residues. With V trimmed by 5 bases and J by 2 bases, 3 bases remained unmatched. The CDR3 protein is CASSRGTGGNQPQHC. The CDR3 coding sequence is TGTGCCAGCAGTCGAGGGACAGGGGGCAATCAGCCCCAGCATTGT.

In regard to this clonotype: A junction boundary mismatches the germline segment, possibly from a read error. The chain couples TRBV4-3 to TRBJ2-1; D may match TRBD1 or TRBD2 (12 bases each). Germline assignment: CDR1 LGHNA and CDR2 YSLEER. The CDR3 has 21 residues. The CDR3 DNA is TGCGCCAGCGGCCAAGAGGGGACAGGGGGCCTAGCGGGAGGGCATTACAATGAGCAGTTCTTC. Amino acid sequence: CASGQEGTGGLAGGHYNEQFF.

As concerns this clonotype: Given a much more abundant clone one base away, this may be a read error. This chain links TRBV6-1 with TRBJ2-1; the match to TRBD1 covers 9 bases. This CDR3 has 17 residues. Germline V gene lookup returns CDR1 MNHNS and CDR2 SASEGT. The CDR3 DNA reads as TGTGCCAGCAGTTCGAAAGGGGGACAGGGCTCCTGCAATGAGCAGTTCTTC. This codes for CASSSKGGQGSCNEQFF.

Of note for this clonotype: Compared with germline, one end of the junction differs, possibly owing to a read error. This rearrangement joins TRBV12-3 or TRBV12-4 to TRBJ2-3, with D possibly matching TRBD2 (5 bases). The CDR3 has 14 amino acids. Here the CDR3 DNA reads TGTGCCAGCATGGACTGGATTACACGGGATAAGCAGTATTTT. It encodes CASMDWITRDKQYF.

Worth noting for this clonotype: Compared with germline, one end of the junction differs, possibly owing to a read error. This chain joins TRBV4-3 and TRBJ2-4; possible D gene TRBD1, 7 bases. The CDR3 contains 20 residues. Germline assignment: CDR1 LGHNA and CDR2 YSLEER. The chain's CDR3 is CASSQEIGQVSQLAKNIQYF. The CDR3 DNA reads TGCGCCAGCAGCCAAGAGATAGGACAGGTCAGCCAACTAGCCAAAAACATTCAATACTTC.

Comments on this clonotype: This may come from a read error, since a much larger clone is one base off. The genes are TRBV6-5 and TRBJ2-1; 12 bases align to TRBD2. The J segment lost 8 bases and the V segment lost 6 bases, leaving 5 bases of the junction unmatched. The germline V gene has CDR1 MNHEY and CDR2 SVGAGI. This CDR3 comprises 14 residues. This CDR3 is CASRTSGSIDEQFF. The CDR3 coding sequence is TGTGCCAGCAGGACTAGCGGGAGTATCGATGAGCAGTTCTTC.

The chain joins TRBV5-4 to TRBJ2-1; the D gene is possibly TRBD2 (5 bases). Trimming cost V 0 bases and J 7 bases, with 11 bases left between them. Germline V gene sequence: CDR1 SGHNT, CDR2 YYREEE (reference sequence). This CDR3 spans 14 amino acids. CDR3 loop: CASSLGVAKNEQFF. CDR3 in DNA: TGTGCCAGCAGCTTGGGGGTAGCGAAGAATGAGCAGTTCTTC. The full variable domain, its missing parts supplied by reference TRBV5-4 and TRBJ2-1, is ETGVTQSPTHLIKTRGQQVTLRCSSQSGHNTVSWYQQALGQGPQFIFQYYREEENGRGNFPPRFSGLQFPNYSSELNVNALELDDSALYLCASSLGVAKNEQFFGPGTRLTVL.